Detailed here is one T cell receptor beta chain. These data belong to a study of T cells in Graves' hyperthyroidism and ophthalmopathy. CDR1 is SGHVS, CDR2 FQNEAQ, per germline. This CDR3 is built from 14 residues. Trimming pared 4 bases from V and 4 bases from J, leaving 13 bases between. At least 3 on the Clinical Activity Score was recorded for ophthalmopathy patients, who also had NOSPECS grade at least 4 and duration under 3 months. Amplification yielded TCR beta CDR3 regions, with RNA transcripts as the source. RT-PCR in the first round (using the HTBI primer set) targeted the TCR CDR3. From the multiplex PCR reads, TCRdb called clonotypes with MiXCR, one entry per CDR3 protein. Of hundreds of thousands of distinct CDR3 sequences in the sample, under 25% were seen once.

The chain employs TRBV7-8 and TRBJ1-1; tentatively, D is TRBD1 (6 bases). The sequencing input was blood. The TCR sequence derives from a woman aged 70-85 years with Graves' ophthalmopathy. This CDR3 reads CASSSLGGTTEAFF. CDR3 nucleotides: TGTGCCAGCAGCTCGTTAGGGGGGACCACTGAAGCTTTCTTT. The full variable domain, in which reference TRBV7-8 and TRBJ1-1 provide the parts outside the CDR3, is GAGVSQSPRYKVAKRGQDVALRCDPISGHVSLFWYQQALGQGPEFLTYFQNEAQLDKSGLPSDRFFAERPEGSVSTLKIQRTQQEDSAVYLCASSSLGGTTEAFFGQGTRLTVV.